These T cell receptor beta chains were read from a single sample in a study of cytomegalovirus exposure and HLA in healthy donors. Some clones are missing from TCRdb's copy, which holds only in-frame ones; the method was immunoSEQ multiplex PCR. The sample lists roughly 60,000 clones, about 95% seen once, with about 2.1% in the top ten. Input material: PBMCs. The receptor source for this set is a young man in good health and CMV-seronegative. Both conserved end residues are part of each CDR3. D genes are given only for firm matches. Size is stated for part of the rows, as once, few or many counts, or as a class when the clone is expanded.

size: -
J: TRBJ1-5
V: TRBV2
D: -
CDR3: CASSGQSPVPQHF
DNA: TGTGCCAGCAGTGGACAGTCTCCGGTGCCCCAGCATTTT

size: -
J: TRBJ2-5
V: TRBV6-1
D: -
CDR3: CASSRGQGAETQYF
DNA: TGTGCCAGCAGTCGAGGGCAAGGTGCGGAGACCCAGTACTTC

size: -
J: TRBJ2-2
V: TRBV25-1
D: TRBD2
CDR3: CASSEYFLAGNTGELFF
DNA: TGTGCCAGCAGTGAATATTTTCTAGCGGGAAACACCGGGGAGCTGTTTTTT

size: -
J: TRBJ1-2
V: TRBV18
D: -
CDR3: CASSPGSEVNYGYTF
DNA: TGTGCCAGCTCACCCGGCTCGGAGGTGAACTATGGCTACACCTTC

size: -
J: TRBJ1-1
V: TRBV7-9
D: -
CDR3: CASSLGQANTEAFF
DNA: TGTGCCAGCAGCTTAGGACAGGCGAACACTGAAGCTTTCTTT

size: -
J: TRBJ1-3
V: TRBV19
D: -
CDR3: CASRVQHSGNTIYF
DNA: TGTGCCAGTAGAGTACAGCACTCTGGAAACACCATATATTTT

size: -
J: TRBJ2-1
V: TRBV5-5
D: -
CDR3: CASRTSEGYNEQFF
DNA: TGTGCCAGCCGCACGTCGGAGGGTTACAATGAGCAGTTCTTC

size: -
J: TRBJ2-1
V: TRBV7-8
D: -
CDR3: CASSFNRGYGNEQFF
DNA: TGTGCCAGCAGCTTCAACAGAGGGTATGGAAATGAGCAGTTCTTC

size: once
J: TRBJ2-7
V: TRBV10-2
D: TRBD1
CDR3: CASSESGTAKVRYEQYF
DNA: TGCGCCAGCAGTGAGTCGGGGACAGCAAAGGTTCGCTACGAGCAGTACTTC

size: -
J: TRBJ1-5
V: TRBV27
D: -
CDR3: CASSLSGTREPQHF
DNA: TGTGCCAGCAGTTTATCTGGAACCAGGGAGCCCCAGCATTTT

size: -
J: TRBJ2-5
V: TRBV6-4
D: TRBD1
CDR3: CASSETGAEETQYF
DNA: TGTGCCAGCAGTGAAACAGGGGCCGAAGAGACCCAGTACTTC

size: once
J: TRBJ1-4
V: TRBV27
D: -
CDR3: CASSPDSNEKLFF
DNA: TGTGCCAGCAGTCCCGACTCTAATGAAAAACTGTTTTTT

size: -
J: TRBJ2-1
V: TRBV11-2
D: TRBD2
CDR3: CASSLPLADNYNEQFF
DNA: TGTGCCAGCAGCTTGCCACTAGCGGATAATTACAATGAGCAGTTCTTC

size: once
J: TRBJ2-5
V: TRBV15
D: -
CDR3: CATSRDRETQYF
DNA: TGTGCCACCAGCAGAGATCGGGAGACCCAGTACTTC

size: -
J: TRBJ2-1
V: TRBV19
D: -
CDR3: CASRDGGRNNNEQFF
DNA: TGTGCCAGTAGGGATGGCGGCCGGAACAACAATGAGCAGTTCTTC

size: -
J: TRBJ2-3
V: TRBV5-1
D: TRBD2
CDR3: CASSLRLGTSGRHTQYF
DNA: TGCGCCAGCAGTTTGAGACTAGGGACTAGCGGGAGACATACGCAGTATTTT

size: -
J: TRBJ2-5
V: TRBV6-5
D: TRBD1
CDR3: CASRPTDRGPGTQYF
DNA: TGTGCCAGCAGGCCCACCGACAGGGGGCCGGGGACCCAGTACTTC

size: -
J: TRBJ2-1
V: TRBV2
D: TRBD2
CDR3: CASSQLAGYNEQFF
DNA: TGTGCCAGCAGTCAATTAGCGGGTTACAATGAGCAGTTCTTC

size: -
J: TRBJ1-2
V: TRBV19
D: TRBD1
CDR3: CASSISTGTGTYGYTF
DNA: TGTGCCAGTAGTATCTCCACTGGGACAGGGACCTATGGCTACACCTTC

size: -
J: TRBJ2-7
V: TRBV4-2
D: -
CDR3: CASSQDLATEQYF
DNA: TGTGCCAGCAGCCAAGATTTAGCAACCGAGCAGTACTTC

size: -
J: TRBJ2-2
V: TRBV10-1
D: TRBD2
CDR3: CASSHIGTSGSRSTGELFF
DNA: TGCGCCAGCAGTCACATCGGGACTAGCGGGAGTAGGAGTACCGGGGAGCTGTTTTTT

size: -
J: TRBJ2-1
V: TRBV28
D: TRBD2
CDR3: CASSLGTSGGREQFF
DNA: TGTGCCAGCAGCCTCGGGACTAGCGGGGGCAGGGAGCAGTTCTTC